This TCR beta chain is from a study of blood T cell repertoires in COVID-19. Study overall: Donors in the United States, Italy and Spain gave samples during acute or convalescent COVID-19. T cells, B-cell-depleted T cells, or PBMCs provided the cDNA or gDNA that served as material.

In the source study's methods: By means of reference gene primer amplification, nucleated cell counts were estimated. Some clones are missing from TCRdb's copy, which holds only in-frame ones; the method was immunoSEQ multiplex PCR. For V, J and clone size, that table is used; D and trimming come from the DNA. The sample has tens of thousands of clones; about 88% are singletons. This clone appeared a single time. The specimen sequenced was peripheral blood. The origin of this receptor is a man between 65 and 85 years old with acute or convalescent COVID-19.

CDR3 region: CAWVRRIGSYNEQFF. The DNA for the CDR3 is TGTGCCTGGGTCCGGCGGATTGGCTCCTACAATGAGCAGTTCTTC. This sequence joins TRBV30 and TRBJ2-1; D remains unclear. V shed 5 bases and J shed 0 bases, with 14 bases lying between them. In germline, CDR1 is GTSNPN, CDR2 SVGIG (reference sequence). CDR3 length: 15 residues.